A single sample is the source of the 27 T cell receptor beta chains below, sequenced in a study of blood T cell repertoires in COVID-19. The assay was immunoSEQ multiplex PCR, and TCRdb's table has in-frame clones only and misses some. Of 75,000 to 100,000 clones listed, roughly 85% are singletons. The sample consisted of peripheral blood. Every receptor here comes from a man in his 70s with acute or convalescent COVID-19.

This chain joins TRBV2 and TRBJ1-2, with TRBD1 identical over 9 bases. CDR1 SNHLY and CDR2 FYNNEI come from the germline V gene. The J segment lost 7 bases and the V segment lost 0 bases, leaving 3 bases of the junction unmatched. The CDR3 totals 14 residues. CDR3: CASSEAGTGTGYTF. Written as DNA, the CDR3 is TGTGCCAGCAGTGAAGCCGGGACAGGGACTGGCTACACCTTC.

The V gene is TRBV3-1 (or the pseudogene TRBV3-2), the J gene TRBJ2-1, with 9 positions matching TRBD2. J gave up 0 bases and V 1 base, and 4 bases lay outside the gene matches. There are 17 residues in the CDR3. From germline, CDR1 is LGHDT and CDR2 YNNKEL (reference sequence). This CDR3 is CASSQGSSGSSYNEQFF. The CDR3 DNA sequence: TGTGCCAGCAGCCAAGGTAGTAGCGGGAGCTCCTACAATGAGCAGTTCTTC.

The CDR3 is CASSELKGVGQPQHF. CDR3 bases: TGTGCCAGCAGTGAATTGAAGGGGGTCGGCCAGCCCCAGCATTTT. The chain carries TRBV2 and TRBJ1-5; D is possibly TRBD1 (6 bases). In germline, CDR1 is SNHLY, CDR2 FYNNEI. The CDR3 contains 15 residues. With 2 bases removed from V and 7 bases from J, the gap between germline ends came to 15 bases.

This chain links TRBV11-2 with TRBJ2-2, with D perhaps matching TRBD2 (5 bases). CDR1 SGHAT and CDR2 FQNNGV come from the germline V gene. The V gene lost 3 bases and the J gene lost 4 bases, with 9 bases spanning the gap. This CDR3 contains 14 residues. The CDR3 DNA reads as TGTGCCAGCAGCTTTGCTCGGGGCACCGGGGAGCTGTTTTTT. Its translation is CASSFARGTGELFF.

The gene calls are TRBV7-9 and TRBJ1-6; D gene uncertain. The CDR3 consists of 13 residues. V lost 0 bases to trimming and J lost 9 bases, with 6 bases between them. Germline V lookup: CDR1 SEHNR, CDR2 FQNEAQ (reference sequence). The CDR3 nucleotides are TGTGCCAGCAGCTTAGCAGGGAGTTCACCCCTCCACTTT. Protein: CASSLAGSSPLHF. Variable domain in full (rest from reference TRBV7-9 and TRBJ1-6): DTGVSQNPRHKITKRGQNVTFRCDPISEHNRLYWYRQTLGQGPEFLTYFQNEAQLEKSRLLSDRFSAERPKGSFSTLEIQRTEQGDSAMYLCASSLAGSSPLHFGNGTRLTVT.

This sequence joins TRBV7-9 and TRBJ2-2, with TRBD2 matching 10 bases. The CDR3 consists of 17 residues. Germline trimming cut 5 bases from V and 2 bases from J; bases unmatched to any gene: 8. CDR1 and CDR2 (germline): SEHNR, FQNEAQ (reference sequence). The CDR3 DNA is TGTGCCAGCAGCACCTGGGCTAGCGGGGGAAACACCGGGGAGCTGTTTTTT. Its protein is CASSTWASGGNTGELFF.

The chain is built from TRBV5-1 and TRBJ1-1; D gene uncertain. The CDR3 length is 17 residues. Germline V gene sequence: CDR1 SGHRS, CDR2 YFSETQ. Between the trimmed V and J ends, which lost 5 bases and 4 bases, there was a span of 24 bases. The CDR3 nucleotides read TGCGCCAGCAGTCTTGTTCCCGGAGACGGTTTTGCCACTGAAGCTTTCTTT. Encoded protein: CASSLVPGDGFATEAFF.

The chain couples TRBV7-9 to TRBJ2-3; 7 bases match TRBD1. The CDR3 extends over 14 amino acids. Germline V CDR1 and CDR2: SEHNR, FQNEAQ (reference sequence). J lost 3 bases, V lost 5 bases, and 5 bases had no gene match. CDR3 region: CASSPGTATDTQYF. The CDR3 nucleotides read TGTGCCAGCAGCCCCGGGACAGCGACAGATACGCAGTATTTT.

The chain recombines TRBV5-8 with TRBJ2-5, with TRBD2 matching over 14 bases. Germline-derived CDR1 and CDR2 are SGHTS and YDEGEE. The CDR3 loop spans 16 amino acids. Unmatched junction bases numbered 7, after V lost 4 bases and J lost 5 bases. The CDR3, as DNA: TGTGCCAGCAGCCTAGGACTAGCGGGGGGTCAGGAGACCCAGTACTTC. Protein: CASSLGLAGGQETQYF.

The chain has TRBV2 and TRBJ1-6; TRBD1 might be the D (5 bases). V lost 2 bases to trimming and J lost 4 bases, with 9 bases between them. Germline V gives CDR1 SNHLY, CDR2 FYNNEI. The CDR3 length is 15 residues. The CDR3 region has the DNA TGTGCCAGCAGTGAACGACAGCTGTATAATTCACCCCTCCACTTT. Amino acid sequence: CASSERQLYNSPLHF.

This clone was seen a single time. The V call is TRBV4-1, the J call TRBJ1-6; TRBD1 matches 8 bases. Trimming cost V 3 bases and J 7 bases; bases outside gene matches: 2. Looked up from germline, CDR1 is MGHRA and CDR2 is YSYEKL. The CDR3 runs 14 residues. The CDR3 here is CASSQYRGNSPLHF. The CDR3 nucleotides are TGCGCCAGCAGCCAGTACAGGGGGAATTCACCCCTCCACTTT.

This clone appeared a few times. The J gene is TRBJ1-5, the V gene TRBV6-5; TRBD1 is a possible D gene (5 bases). V was clipped by 2 bases and J by 4 bases, with 12 bases between them. This CDR3 has 15 amino acids. CDR1 is MNHEY and CDR2 is SVGAGI in the germline V gene. The CDR3 bases are TGTGCCAGCAGTTACGGGCAGGGAGGTAATCAGCCCCAGCATTTT. Amino acids: CASSYGQGGNQPQHF.

The chain recombines TRBV19 with TRBJ1-6, with unresolved D. Between the trimmed V and J ends, which lost 3 bases and 7 bases, there was a span of 10 bases. CDR1 LNHDA and CDR2 SQIVND come from the germline V gene (reference sequence). This CDR3 is 14 amino acids long. CDR3: CASSMVESNSPLHF. The DNA of the CDR3 is TGTGCCAGTAGTATGGTAGAGAGCAATTCACCCCTCCACTTT.

The rearrangement links TRBV3-1 (or the pseudogene TRBV3-2) to TRBJ1-6; 10 nucleotides agree with TRBD1. Germline V gene lookup returns CDR1 LGHDT and CDR2 YNNKEL (reference sequence). V lost 3 bases and J lost 8; bases outside the gene matches: 10. The CDR3 is 17 amino acids. CDR3 bases: TGTGCCAGCAGCCAGGTCGACAGGGGGCGAGGATATTCACCCCTCCACTTT. Residues: CASSQVDRGRGYSPLHF.

The chain employs TRBV9 and TRBJ2-2, with D possibly matching TRBD1 (6 bases). This CDR3 is 14 amino acids long. Germline V lookup: CDR1 SGDLS, CDR2 YYNGEE. V shed 4 bases and J shed 3 bases, with 10 bases lying between them. CDR3 loop: CASSRTAYTGELFF. The CDR3 DNA is TGTGCCAGCAGCCGGACAGCTTACACCGGGGAGCTGTTTTTT.

J is TRBJ1-5 and V is TRBV6-1; possible D gene TRBD1, 6 bases. The V and J ends lost 1 base and 3 bases respectively, with 10 bases between them. The CDR3 is 15 amino acids. Germline V CDR1 and CDR2: MNHNS, SASEGT. CDR3 nucleotides: TGTGCCAGCAGTGAAGGTACAGGGTCCAATCAGCCCCAGCATTTT. Translation: CASSEGTGSNQPQHF.

V gene TRBV5-1 combines with J gene TRBJ2-2, with D perhaps matching TRBD1 (5 bases). Trimming removed 4 bases from V and 0 bases from J, with 10 bases in between. The CDR3 totals 15 residues. Germline V CDR1 and CDR2: SGHRS, YFSETQ. The CDR3 region is CASSLDSSNTGELFF. The DNA for the CDR3 is TGCGCCAGCAGCCTAGACAGTTCGAACACCGGGGAGCTGTTTTTT.

The rearrangement uses TRBV28 and TRBJ1-2; 11 nucleotides align to TRBD1. V shed 5 bases, J shed 7 bases, and the junction held 9 bases outside the gene matches. The CDR3 consists of 15 residues. Per the germline V gene, CDR1 is MDHEN and CDR2 is SYDVKM. CDR3 sequence (DNA): TGTGCCAGCAGTGCCGGGACAGGGGGACCCTCTGGCTACACCTTC. Its translation is CASSAGTGGPSGYTF.

This clone appeared a single time. The chain carries TRBV5-1 and TRBJ2-2; D call uncertain. Germline V lookup: CDR1 SGHRS, CDR2 YFSETQ. The CDR3 sequence is 14 residues long. Deletions cut 1 base from V and 1 base from J, with 5 bases between. CDR3 sequence reads: CASSLTGNTGELFF. In DNA, the CDR3 is TGCGCCAGCAGCTTGACCGGGAACACCGGGGAGCTGTTTTTT.

This clone was seen a single time. The chain has TRBV12-3 or TRBV12-4 and TRBJ2-2, with TRBD1 identical over 7 bases. After removal of 8 bases from V and 7 bases from J, the junction contained 7 bases not matched to a gene. The CDR3 loop spans 13 amino acids. The CDR3, as DNA: TGTGCCAGCGGCGACAGGGTGGGCGGGGAGCTGTTTTTT. Translating it yields CASGDRVGGELFF.

J is TRBJ2-5 and V is TRBV6-5; TRBD1 matches at 9 bases. The V gene's germline CDR1 is MNHEY and CDR2 SVGAGI. The CDR3 has 14 amino acids. Germline trimming cut 7 bases from V and 8 bases from J; bases unmatched to any gene: 11. This CDR3 reads CASTSGQGPGTQYF. CDR3 nucleotides: TGTGCCAGCACCTCGGGACAGGGACCGGGCACCCAGTACTTC.

V is TRBV3-1 (or the pseudogene TRBV3-2) and J is TRBJ1-1; D is unclear. CDR1 is LGHDT and CDR2 is YNNKEL in the germline V gene (reference sequence). CDR3 length: 15 residues. With 5 bases removed from V and 1 base from J, the gap between germline ends came to 14 bases. The DNA of the CDR3 is TGTGCCAGCAGCTTGACTACCTCTTGGAACACTGAAGCTTTCTTT. Translation gives CASSLTTSWNTEAFF.

This rearrangement joins TRBV7-3 to TRBJ1-1; possibly TRBD1 for D (5 bases). Trimming removed 0 bases from V and 5 bases from J, with 10 bases in between. Germline CDR1 is SGHTA and CDR2 is FQGTGA. CDR3 length: 14 amino acids. CDR3 bases: TGTGCCAGCAGCTTAACGGGGCGGGAGACTGAAGCTTTCTTT. Amino acid sequence: CASSLTGRETEAFF.

This rearrangement joins TRBV7-2 to TRBJ2-1; 9 bases fit TRBD2. The CDR3 length is 16 residues. The germline V gene has CDR1 SGHTA and CDR2 FQGNSA. V shed 1 base and J 7 bases; nucleotides not matched to a gene: 8. The CDR3 protein is CASSLETGTSINEQFF. The CDR3 DNA reads as TGTGCCAGCAGCTTAGAAACAGGGACTAGCATAAATGAGCAGTTCTTC.

The chain recombines TRBV7-6 with TRBJ1-5; D gene uncertain. This CDR3 has 14 amino acids. Germline loops: CDR1 SGHVS, CDR2 FNYEAQ. Deletions cut 3 bases from V and 6 bases from J, with 12 bases between. The CDR3 is CASSLPEYGQPQHF. The DNA for the CDR3 is TGTGCCAGCAGCTTGCCGGAGTACGGTCAGCCCCAGCATTTT.

This chain joins TRBV18 and TRBJ1-1; TRBD1 agrees at 9 bases. This CDR3 region has 13 residues. V lost 6 bases and J lost 8; bases outside the gene matches: 7. Germline-derived CDR1 and CDR2 are KGHSH and LQKENI. The CDR3 DNA follows: TGTGCCAGCTCCCCGAGGACAGGGGAAGAAGCTTTCTTT. As protein: CASSPRTGEEAFF.

In this sample, this clone turned up once. The chain recombines TRBV5-4 with TRBJ2-5; 7 bases map to TRBD2. CDR1 is SGHNT and CDR2 is YYREEE in the germline V gene (reference sequence). Trimming at V came to 0 bases and at J to 2 bases, leaving 1 base not matched to a gene. The length of the CDR3 is 14 residues. The CDR3 nucleotides are TGTGCCAGCAGCTTGGGGGGGGGACAAGAGACCCAGTACTTC. Amino acid sequence: CASSLGGGQETQYF.